Described below is a single T cell receptor beta chain sequence and its context. This sample was included in a study of blood T cell repertoires in COVID-19. The CDR3 consists of 15 residues. Germline V lookup: CDR1 LGHDT, CDR2 YNNKEL (reference sequence). V was clipped by 0 bases and J by 2 bases, with 8 bases between them. TCRdb keeps only in-frame clones here, not all; method: immunoSEQ multiplex PCR. The sample has 200,000 to 250,000 clones, roughly 85% seen once. This chain joins TRBV3-1 (or the pseudogene TRBV3-2) and TRBJ1-3; D may be TRBD1 (5 bases). This receptor was taken from a woman in her 40s who had been exposed to COVID-19. The specimen sequenced was PBMCs or T cells enriched from blood (not recorded which). The CDR3 bases are TGTGCCAGCAGCCAAGATTCAGGGCCTGGAAACACCATATATTTT. Translating gives CASSQDSGPGNTIYF.